This T cell receptor beta chain derives from a study of blood T cell repertoires in COVID-19. On the study more broadly: PBMCs, B-cell-depleted T cells, or T cells were the source of the cDNA or gDNA that made up the material.

As processed by the authors: Quantification of nucleated cells was approximated via reference gene primer amplification. The repertoire was sequenced with immunoSEQ multiplex PCR; TCRdb's copy has only in-frame clones and lacks some. The V and J calls and clone size were taken over from that table, and D and trimming were inferred from the DNA. The sample includes about 320,000 clones, approximately 81% of them seen just once. V was clipped by 4 bases and J by 5 bases, with 9 bases between them. This CDR3 is 13 amino acids long. Germline loops: CDR1 SNHLY, CDR2 FYNNEI. Clinical history reported by participants formed the basis on which cohorts were assigned. A case of COVID-19 had been met by exposed participants within 2 weeks before study entry.

The genes are TRBV2 and TRBJ2-4; D possibly corresponds to TRBD1 (5 bases). This receptor was obtained from a woman between 25 and 40 years old who had been exposed to COVID-19. Specimen: PBMCs or T cells enriched from blood (not recorded which). CDR3 bases: TGTGCCAGCAGTGCCGAACAGGAAAACATTCAGTACTTC. The encoded protein is CASSAEQENIQYF.